The clone carrying this T cell receptor beta chain was observed many times. TCRdb reprocessed the reads via MiXCR and lists one record per CDR3 protein. The data hold over 300,000 distinct CDR3 sequences, with 15% to 20% observed a single time. This sample is drawn from a study of T cell repertoires in cytomegalovirus infection. The wider study: TCR beta signatures that were public indicated CMV infection and matching HLA type.

The CDR3 has 15 amino acids. The V and J ends lost 3 bases and 5 bases respectively, with 16 bases between them. Germline CDR1 is SGHTA and CDR2 is FQGNSA. The sequenced sample consisted of PBMCs. The clonotype was recovered from a human donor in good health (CMV status not recorded). Some clones in this sample may be carry-over from other donors' samples. The chain combines TRBV7-2 with TRBJ1-1; no definite D call. CDR3 in amino acids: CASSFYNKRGTEAFF. DNA for the CDR3: TGTGCCAGCAGCTTCTACAACAAAAGAGGGACTGAAGCTTTCTTT.